The 19 T cell receptor beta chains below all came from one sample that was sequenced in a study of cytomegalovirus exposure and HLA in healthy donors. PCR amplification relied on 60 Vbeta primers (plus 13 Jbeta primers). Clones were read by immunoSEQ multiplex PCR, and TCRdb kept only the in-frame ones, dropping some. The repertoire includes about 120,000 clones, 80% of them detected once, and 2% to 2.5% sits in the top ten. Input material: PBMCs. The receptors come from a man aged 25-40 years in good health and CMV-seronegative.

The V call is TRBV10-3, the J call TRBJ1-4, with 7 positions matching TRBD1. V trimming: 3 bases; J trimming: 8 bases; junction bases outside the gene matches: 12. The CDR3 extends over 16 amino acids. CDR1 and CDR2 (germline): ENHRY, SYGVKD. The CDR3 spells CAISDETGRIGEKLFF. The CDR3 bases are TGTGCCATCAGTGATGAGACAGGGAGAATCGGGGAAAAACTGTTTTTT.

The chain links TRBV9 to TRBJ2-6; the D gene is possibly TRBD2 (5 bases). CDR3 length equals 16 residues. With 0 bases removed from V and 0 bases from J, the gap between germline ends came to 7 bases. Germline values: CDR1 SGDLS, CDR2 YYNGEE. CDR3 nucleotides: TGTGCCAGCAGCGTAGCCGGGAACTCTGGGGCCAACGTCCTGACTTTC. Its protein is CASSVAGNSGANVLTF.

This clone was recorded a few times. The rearrangement uses TRBV5-4 and TRBJ1-1, with D tentatively TRBD1 (5 bases). The CDR3 extends over 13 amino acids. The germline V gene encodes CDR1 SGHNT and CDR2 YYREEE (reference sequence). The V end lost 4 bases, the J end lost 8 bases, and 15 bases lay between the germline ends. The CDR3 reads CASSLNRRTEAFF. The CDR3 bases are TGTGCCAGCAGCCTAAACAGGCGGACAGAAGCTTTCTTT.

The gene calls are TRBV6-5 and TRBJ1-2, with a possible D match to TRBD1 (6 bases). Germline values: CDR1 MNHEY, CDR2 SVGAGI. Between the trimmed V and J ends, which lost 2 bases and 4 bases, there was a span of 17 bases. This CDR3 has 16 residues. The CDR3 here is CASSYPGAGDLYGYTF. The CDR3 DNA follows: TGTGCCAGCAGTTACCCCGGGGCAGGGGACCTCTATGGCTACACCTTC.

The chain uses TRBV29-1 and TRBJ2-6, with 7 positions matching TRBD1. Germline CDR1 and CDR2: SQVTM and ANQGSEA. V lost 6 bases and J lost 2; bases outside the gene matches: 10. The CDR3 covers 16 residues. CDR3 region: CSVAGTELTGANVLTF. The CDR3 nucleotides read TGCAGCGTAGCCGGGACAGAGCTGACTGGGGCCAACGTCCTGACTTTC.

The CDR3 coding sequence is TGTGCCACCGAGTGGACAGTAATAGCCAAAAACATTCAGTACTTC. Translation gives CATEWTVIAKNIQYF. The rearrangement links TRBV11-3 to TRBJ2-4, with a weak D call TRBD1 (6 bases). This CDR3 contains 15 residues. The germline CDR1 and CDR2 sequences are SGHNT and YENEEA. V was pared by 10 bases and J by 0 bases, with 16 bases between.

This clone was picked up a small number of times. The gene calls are TRBV28 and TRBJ2-3; TRBD2 might be the D (6 bases). V shed 3 bases and J shed 1 base, with 14 bases lying between them. CDR3 length: 16 amino acids. Germline CDR1 and CDR2: MDHEN and SYDVKM. The CDR3 nucleotides read TGTGCCAGCAGTTTCCCCGCCGGGGAGGGCACAGATACGCAGTATTTT. Translation gives CASSFPAGEGTDTQYF.

The rearrangement uses TRBV7-6 and TRBJ1-3; D remains ambiguous. CDR1 and CDR2 from the germline V gene are SGHVS and FNYEAQ. With 1 base removed from V and 4 bases from J, the gap between germline ends came to 11 bases. The CDR3 runs to 15 residues. CDR3 sequence reads: CASSLGAGWGNTIYF. The CDR3 DNA sequence: TGTGCCAGCAGCTTAGGGGCAGGATGGGGAAACACCATATATTTT.

The chain couples TRBV5-1 to TRBJ1-2; D ambiguous. This CDR3 contains 15 residues. Trimming pared 3 bases from V and 4 bases from J, leaving 16 bases between. The germline V gene encodes CDR1 SGHRS and CDR2 YFSETQ. The CDR3 protein is CASSSPPEGGYGYTF. The CDR3 DNA reads as TGCGCCAGCAGCTCGCCACCTGAGGGCGGCTATGGCTACACCTTC. Based on the CDR3 plus reference TRBV5-1 and TRBJ1-2, the full variable domain is KAGVTQTPRYLIKTRGQQVTLSCSPISGHRSVSWYQQTPGQGLQFLFEYFSETQRNKGNFPGRFSGRQFSNSRSEMNVSTLELGDSALYLCASSSPPEGGYGYTFGSGTRLTVV.

J is TRBJ1-1 and V is TRBV29-1; D not certain. The CDR3 spans 13 residues. V dropped 6 bases and J dropped 0 bases, with 11 bases sitting between them. Germline lookup yields CDR1 SQVTM and CDR2 ANQGSEA. In nucleotides, the CDR3 is TGCAGCGTCTCCCCCAGGATGAACACTGAAGCTTTCTTT. Its protein product is CSVSPRMNTEAFF. The whole variable domain, remainder taken from reference TRBV29-1 and TRBJ1-1, is SAVISQKPSRDICQRGTSLTIQCQVDSQVTMMFWYRQQPGQSLTLIATANQGSEATYESGFVIDKFPISRPNLTFSTLTVSNMSPEDSSIYLCSVSPRMNTEAFFGQGTRLTVV.

The J gene is TRBJ2-7, the V gene TRBV9; a possible D gene is TRBD2 (6 bases). Trimming took off 4 bases at V and 0 bases at J, with 11 bases between the two ends. Germline lookup yields CDR1 SGDLS and CDR2 YYNGEE. The CDR3 totals 14 residues. CDR3 region: CASSLTDYSYEQYF. CDR3 DNA sequence: TGTGCCAGCAGCCTGACGGACTACTCCTACGAGCAGTACTTC.

This chain uses TRBV27 with TRBJ1-6, with D tentatively TRBD1 (5 bases). CDR1 is MNHEY, CDR2 SMNVEV, per germline (reference sequence). The CDR3 is 14 amino acids. The V end lost 5 bases, the J end lost 7 bases, and 12 bases lay between the germline ends. The CDR3 protein is CASSPLTENSPLHF. CDR3 nucleotides: TGTGCCAGCAGTCCCCTGACAGAAAATTCACCCCTCCACTTT.

V gene TRBV4-1 combines with J gene TRBJ1-3, with TRBD1 identical over 7 bases. CDR1 is MGHRA, CDR2 YSYEKL, per germline. This CDR3 region has 14 residues. With V trimmed by 10 bases and J by 1 base, 7 bases remained unmatched. The CDR3 here is CATGDSRSGNTIYF. DNA for the CDR3: TGCGCCACCGGGGACAGTCGATCTGGAAACACCATATATTTT.

The chain uses TRBV19 and TRBJ1-1, with no clear D. The CDR3 contains 13 residues. Germline values: CDR1 LNHDA, CDR2 SQIVND (reference sequence). Deletions cut 3 bases from V and 1 base from J, with 6 bases between. CDR3 in amino acids: CASSIDTNTEAFF. In nucleotides, the CDR3 is TGTGCCAGTAGTATTGACACGAACACTGAAGCTTTCTTT.

In the case of this clone: One end of the junction is discordant with germline, which a read error may explain. This chain uses TRBV6-4 with TRBJ2-4, with a possible D match to TRBD1 (6 bases). Germline loops: CDR1 MRHNA, CDR2 SNTAGT. The CDR3 loop spans 15 amino acids. The CDR3 DNA sequence: TGTGCCAGCAGTGAGGTCGCGGACAGTAAAAACAGTCAGTACTTC. Translating it yields CASSEVADSKNSQYF.

This CDR3 is CASSPGPGQGNSEQYF. The CDR3 coding sequence is TGTGCCAGCAGTCCAGGACCGGGACAGGGAAATAGCGAGCAGTACTTC. The rearrangement links TRBV27 to TRBJ2-7, with 9 bases aligning to TRBD1. CDR1 MNHEY and CDR2 SMNVEV come from the germline V gene (reference sequence). Trimming at V came to 5 bases and at J to 6 bases, leaving 14 bases not matched to a gene. The CDR3 sequence is 16 residues long.

This clone was seen only a few times. The rearrangement joins TRBV29-1 to TRBJ1-1; 7 bases fit TRBD1. Germline CDR1 is SQVTM and CDR2 is ANQGSEA. V trimming: 7 bases; J trimming: 0 bases; junction bases outside the gene matches: 11. This CDR3 is 15 amino acids long. This CDR3 is CSARQGWGMNTEAFF. The CDR3 coding sequence is TGCAGCGCTCGACAGGGTTGGGGGATGAACACTGAAGCTTTCTTT.

The chain links TRBV7-2 to TRBJ2-1; a weak D match, TRBD2 (6 bases). Germline CDR1 reads SGHTA; CDR2 reads FQGNSA. CDR3 length equals 15 residues. Trimming cost V 1 base and J 2 bases, with 9 bases left between them. CDR3 sequence: CASSLGGATYNEQFF. CDR3 sequence (DNA): TGTGCCAGCAGCTTAGGCGGGGCGACCTACAATGAGCAGTTCTTC.

The chain couples TRBV5-1 to TRBJ2-5; D is unclear. This CDR3 spans 13 amino acids. Germline values: CDR1 SGHRS, CDR2 YFSETQ. V was cut by 4 bases and J by 5 bases, with 12 bases left in between. CDR3: CASSVDLRETQYF. The DNA for the CDR3 is TGCGCCAGCAGCGTAGACTTGCGGGAGACCCAGTACTTC.